Following are 24 T cell receptor beta chains from one sample sequenced in a study of somatic mutations in cytotoxic T cells in rheumatoid arthritis. Only in-frame clones appear in the TCRdb table, and some are missing; sequencing was by immunoSEQ multiplex PCR. The sample carries 15,000 to 20,000 clones, approximately 80% recorded once. Sequences were obtained from CD8+ T cells sorted from blood. These receptors were taken from an adult with rheumatoid arthritis.

The rearrangement joins TRBV4-1 to TRBJ1-3; D is uncertain. With 5 bases removed from V and 4 bases from J, the gap between germline ends came to 12 bases. CDR1 and CDR2 from the germline V gene are MGHRA and YSYEKL. The CDR3 spans 14 residues. The CDR3 DNA sequence: TGCGCCAGCAGCACCAGCGTTGTGGGAAACACCATATATTTT. Translation: CASSTSVVGNTIYF.

The CDR3 bases are TGTGCCACCAGCAGAACCTCAGGGCGGGATCAGCCCCAGCATTTT. This encodes CATSRTSGRDQPQHF. The rearrangement links TRBV15 to TRBJ1-5; a weak D match, TRBD1 (5 bases). CDR3 length: 15 amino acids. V was shortened by 2 bases and J by 5 bases, with 13 bases between the two germline ends. Germline assignment: CDR1 LNHNV and CDR2 YYDKDF (reference sequence).

In its sample, this clone was seen a few times. The chain links TRBV7-3 to TRBJ2-7; tentatively, D is TRBD1 (5 bases). CDR3 length: 16 amino acids. In germline, CDR1 is SGHTA, CDR2 FQGTGA. V dropped 5 bases and J dropped 6 bases, with 23 bases sitting between them. The CDR3 is CASSPYRLDRRTEQYF. The DNA of the CDR3 is TGTGCCAGCAGCCCTTATAGGCTTGACAGACGAACCGAGCAGTACTTC.

This clone occurred a few times. The chain uses TRBV19 and TRBJ2-7, with no clear D. CDR1 is LNHDA, CDR2 SQIVND, per germline (reference sequence). The CDR3 totals 11 residues. V dropped 3 bases and J dropped 3 bases, with 3 bases sitting between them. CDR3 DNA sequence: TGTGCCAGTAGTATTGGCTACGAGCAGTACTTC. This translates into CASSIGYEQYF.

About this clone itself: The junction does not match germline at one end; this may be a read error. The chain joins TRBV11-2 to TRBJ2-7, with a tentative D call TRBD2 (7 bases). Germline V CDR1 and CDR2: SGHAT, FQNNGV. CDR3 size: 18 residues. The CDR3 is CDSSLAYGGRGLTYEQYF. CDR3 bases: TGTGACAGCAGCTTAGCTTATGGGGGGCGGGGGCTCACCTACGAGCAGTACTTC.

This clone was seen once. The chain is built from TRBV29-1 and TRBJ2-5, with TRBD2 matching 7 bases. Germline CDR1 reads SQVTM; CDR2 reads ANQGSEA. Trimming cost V 6 bases and J 2 bases; bases outside gene matches: 3. This CDR3 has 12 amino acids. CDR3 DNA: TGCAGCGTGGGGGGGTTACAAGAGACCCAGTACTTC. Its translation is CSVGGLQETQYF. The entire variable domain, with the rest obtained from reference TRBV29-1 and TRBJ2-5, is as follows: SAVISQKPSRDICQRGTSLTIQCQVDSQVTMMFWYRQQPGQSLTLIATANQGSEATYESGFVIDKFPISRPNLTFSTLTVSNMSPEDSSIYLCSVGGLQETQYFGPGTRLLVL.

The V gene is TRBV2, the J gene TRBJ1-4; TRBD1 agrees at 7 bases. V shed 6 bases, J shed 6 bases, and the junction held 4 bases outside the gene matches. Germline-derived CDR1 and CDR2 are SNHLY and FYNNEI. The CDR3 is made up of 13 amino acids. The CDR3 protein is CASRYRGDEKLFF. In DNA form, the CDR3 reads TGTGCCAGCAGGTACAGGGGTGATGAAAAACTGTTTTTT.

The genes are TRBV2 and TRBJ2-7; D remains unclear. The V end lost 6 bases, the J end lost 6 bases, and 6 bases lay between the germline ends. This CDR3 comprises 10 residues. Germline V gene data show CDR1 as SNHLY and CDR2 as FYNNEI. CDR3 in amino acids: CASRGSEQYF. DNA of the CDR3: TGTGCCAGCAGGGGTAGCGAGCAGTACTTC. Combining the CDR3 with reference TRBV2 and TRBJ2-7 gives the whole variable domain EPEVTQTPSHQVTQMGQEVILRCVPISNHLYFYWYRQILGQKVEFLVSFYNNEISEKSEIFDDQFSVERPDGSNFTLKIRSTKLEDSAMYFCASRGSEQYFGPGTRLTVT.

The chain uses TRBV4-1 and TRBJ1-1, with D perhaps matching TRBD1 (6 bases). In germline, CDR1 is MGHRA, CDR2 YSYEKL. Trimming left V 1 base short and J 1 base short, with 13 bases between. This CDR3 comprises 16 residues. The CDR3 nucleotides read TGCGCCAGCAGCCAAGTCCGTCAGGACAGGAACACTGAAGCTTTCTTT. Translating it yields CASSQVRQDRNTEAFF.

V usage is TRBV4-1 and J usage is TRBJ1-3; the D is unclear. The ends were cut back, 4 bases at V and 0 bases at J, with 4 bases in the middle. Germline CDR1 reads MGHRA; CDR2 reads YSYEKL. The CDR3 is made up of 13 amino acids. The DNA of the CDR3 is TGCGCCAGCAGCCTGTACTCTGGAAACACCATATATTTT. Amino acid sequence: CASSLYSGNTIYF.

This chain joins TRBV11-2 and TRBJ2-7, with D tentatively TRBD2 (6 bases). Trimming left V 5 bases short and J 4 bases short, with 9 bases between. The V gene's germline CDR1 is SGHAT and CDR2 FQNNGV. CDR3 length: 12 residues. For the CDR3, the DNA is TGTGCCAGCAGCAGTGGGGGGTACGAGCAGTACTTC. The encoded protein is CASSSGGYEQYF.

Turning to this clone: An end of the junction does not agree with germline; a read error may underlie this. The V call is TRBV7-2, the J call TRBJ1-1; D remains ambiguous. The CDR3 sequence is 11 residues long. Germline-derived CDR1 and CDR2 are SGHTA and FQGNSA. The CDR3 DNA follows: TGTGCCAGCAGCCTAGCCACTGAAGCTTTCTTT. Protein sequence: CASSLATEAFF.

This clone has only a few counts. The chain is built from TRBV6-5 and TRBJ2-7, with 9 positions matching TRBD1. V shed 3 bases, J shed 5 bases, and the junction held 8 bases outside the gene matches. Germline CDR1 reads MNHEY; CDR2 reads SVGAGI. The CDR3 length is 15 residues. The CDR3 spells CASSYGQGQGNEQYF. CDR3 in DNA: TGTGCCAGCAGTTATGGACAGGGACAGGGCAACGAGCAGTACTTC.

The chain uses TRBV7-6 and TRBJ2-1, with TRBD2 matching over 8 bases. Per germline, CDR1 SGHVS and CDR2 FNYEAQ. The CDR3 has 18 amino acids. Trimming took 4 bases from V and 3 from J; bases not matched to a gene: 14. CDR3: CASSYPSSWRGDYNEQFF. The CDR3 nucleotides are TGTGCCAGCAGCTACCCCTCCTCTTGGCGGGGGGACTACAATGAGCAGTTCTTC.

V and J are TRBV2 and TRBJ2-7; 10 nucleotides align to TRBD1. V shed 8 bases, J shed 3 bases, and the junction held 7 bases outside the gene matches. Germline CDR1 reads SNHLY; CDR2 reads FYNNEI. The CDR3 runs to 14 residues. The DNA of the CDR3 is TGTGCCAGCGTTATTGGGACAGGGGACTACGAGCAGTACTTC. This codes for CASVIGTGDYEQYF.

The V gene is TRBV5-4, the J gene TRBJ2-1, with 9 nucleotides matching TRBD2. Germline assignment: CDR1 SGHNT and CDR2 YYREEE (reference sequence). The CDR3 sequence is 13 residues long. Trimming cost V 3 bases and J 8 bases; bases outside gene matches: 3. Here the CDR3 reads CASSSQRGDEQFF. CDR3 in DNA: TGTGCCAGCAGCTCTCAGCGGGGGGATGAGCAGTTCTTC.

The CDR3 sequence is CASSPLSMTGRNQPQHF. The CDR3 bases are TGTGCCAGCAGTCCATTAAGCATGACAGGGCGTAATCAGCCCCAGCATTTT. The V and J genes are TRBV27 and TRBJ1-5; 7 positions agree with TRBD1. The CDR3 extends over 17 amino acids. Germline V gives CDR1 MNHEY, CDR2 SMNVEV (reference sequence). V was pared by 5 bases and J by 4 bases, with 14 bases of the junction left unmatched.

The chain employs TRBV23-1 and TRBJ1-6; the D is unclear. TRBV23-1 carries the ORF label, with uncertain function. Trimming cost V 0 bases and J 10 bases, with 25 bases left between them. The CDR3 has 19 residues. The chain's CDR3 is CASSQSSGSDGWDHSPLHF. The CDR3 DNA reads TGCGCCAGCAGTCAATCGTCAGGAAGTGATGGTTGGGATCACTCACCCCTCCACTTT.

For the CDR3, the DNA is TGTGCCAGCAGCGAAAACCAGCGGGGGGGCCCCGAGCAGTTCTTC. This codes for CASSENQRGGPEQFF. The chain couples TRBV7-9 to TRBJ2-1; TRBD2 agrees at 10 bases. Germline CDR1 and CDR2: SEHNR and FQNEAQ (reference sequence). V lost 5 bases, J lost 10 bases, and 11 bases stayed unmatched. This CDR3 has 15 amino acids.

The genes are TRBV10-3 and TRBJ1-2; unclear D gene. Trimming took 9 bases from V and 5 from J, leaving 22 bases between them. CDR1 is ENHRY, CDR2 SYGVKD, per germline. The CDR3 length is 15 residues. Here the CDR3 DNA reads TGTGCCATTCCCCCGGGCCCCACCGGGGTTTATGGCTACACCTTC. Its translation: CAIPPGPTGVYGYTF.

The rearrangement links TRBV19 to TRBJ2-1; D not resolved. Germline-derived CDR1 and CDR2 are LNHDA and SQIVND (reference sequence). This CDR3 has 14 residues. Trimming shortened V by 1 base and J by 7 bases, and 11 bases separated the two germline ends. CDR3 bases: TGTGCCAGTAGTATAGCGCCCCTCAATAATGAGCAGTTCTTC. This gives the protein CASSIAPLNNEQFF. Combining the CDR3 with reference TRBV19 and TRBJ2-1 gives the whole variable domain DGGITQSPKYLFRKEGQNVTLSCEQNLNHDAMYWYRQDPGQGLRLIYYSQIVNDFQKGDIAEGYSVSREKKESFPLTVTSAQKNPTAFYLCASSIAPLNNEQFFGPGTRLTVL.

This rearrangement joins TRBV30 to TRBJ2-5; D uncertain. In germline, CDR1 is GTSNPN, CDR2 SVGIG (reference sequence). V gave up 7 bases and J gave up 4 bases, with 7 bases separating them. The CDR3 length is 10 residues. CDR3: CAYQRETQYF. The DNA of the CDR3 is TGTGCCTACCAACGAGAGACCCAGTACTTC. The variable domain in full, completed from reference TRBV30 and TRBJ2-5, reads SQTIHQWPATLVQPVGSPLSLECTVEGTSNPNLYWYRQAAGRGLQLLFYSVGIGQISSEVPQNLSASRPQDRQFILSSKKLLLSDSGFYLCAYQRETQYFGPGTRLLVL.

The rearrangement joins TRBV13 to TRBJ2-7; maybe TRBD1 (6 bases). Germline lookup yields CDR1 PRHDT and CDR2 FYEKMQ (reference sequence). The CDR3 sequence is 13 residues long. V dropped 5 bases and J dropped 2 bases, with 10 bases sitting between them. The CDR3 is CASSLGQTYEQYF. The DNA for the CDR3 is TGTGCCAGCAGCCTCGGACAGACCTACGAGCAGTACTTC.

The V call is TRBV10-2, the J call TRBJ2-1, with 10 bases fitting TRBD2. The CDR3 is 15 amino acids. From germline, CDR1 is WSHSY and CDR2 SAAADI. V shed 7 bases, J shed 3 bases, and the junction held 6 bases outside the gene matches. The CDR3 DNA sequence: TGCGCCAGCATGCCGTTAGCGGGGGGCTACAATGAGCAGTTCTTC. It encodes CASMPLAGGYNEQFF.